This T cell receptor beta chain is drawn from a study of shared clonotypes between healthy human individuals. Whole-study findings and limits: Non-shared clonotypes had lower generation probabilities than clonotypes shared by all four sorted-subset donors. Limitation of the genetic and exposure-history diversity represented came from the few donors.

The CDR3 has 14 amino acids. Germline V gives CDR1 LNHDA, CDR2 SQIVND (reference sequence). Trimming removed 5 bases at V and 1 base at J, with 8 bases between. This clone was recorded a few times. The antigen is unknown. Libraries were prepared by immunoSEQ multiplex PCR; TCRdb keeps only in-frame clonotypes and omits some of them. The table shows about 680,000 clones, with around 74% occurring only once. The V and J genes are TRBV19 and TRBJ2-2; tentative D call: TRBD2 (6 bases). The receptor was derived from a woman aged 25 to 45 in good health. The sequenced sample was memory CD4+ T cells sorted from blood. Documented subset: CD45RA-negative fraction. The CDR3 loop reads CASSRERNTGELFF. The CDR3 DNA sequence: TGTGCCAGTAGTCGGGAGCGGAACACCGGGGAGCTGTTTTTT.